This passage covers 25 T cell receptor beta chains from one sample sequenced in a study of T cell responses to AZD1222 COVID-19 vaccine. The table came from immunoSEQ multiplex PCR; TCRdb's copy has only in-frame clones and leaves some out. This sample has about 120,000 clones, with 80% to 90% found just once. The sample in question was peripheral blood, obtained on day 0 of AZD1222 vaccination. These receptors all stem from an adult in good health.

This chain links TRBV3-1 (or the pseudogene TRBV3-2) with TRBJ1-2, with 8 bases that match TRBD1. J gave up 4 bases and V 3 bases, and 4 bases lay outside the gene matches. This CDR3 is 14 amino acids long. Germline V lookup: CDR1 LGHDT, CDR2 YNNKEL (reference sequence). This CDR3 is CASSHSGGGYGYTF. The CDR3 DNA follows: TGTGCCAGCAGCCATTCAGGGGGCGGCTATGGCTACACCTTC.

The chain carries TRBV18 and TRBJ2-1; TRBD2 aligns across 8 bases. The CDR3 loop spans 15 amino acids. J lost 7 bases, V lost 2 bases, and 7 bases had no gene match. Germline lookup yields CDR1 KGHSH and CDR2 LQKENI. The CDR3 DNA reads TGTGCCAGCTCACCAACGGCGGGAGGAGGGAATGAGCAGTTCTTC. As protein: CASSPTAGGGNEQFF.

V usage is TRBV2 and J usage is TRBJ1-4, with a tentative D call TRBD1 (5 bases). Germline-derived CDR1 and CDR2 are SNHLY and FYNNEI. V lost 3 bases to trimming and J lost 3 bases, with 11 bases between them. This CDR3 has 15 amino acids. The CDR3 nucleotides read TGTGCCAGCAGTGATGCAGGGAAAGCTAATGAAAAACTGTTTTTT. Translation gives CASSDAGKANEKLFF.

The chain uses TRBV7-3 and TRBJ1-1; D unclear. CDR1 SGHTA and CDR2 FQGTGA come from the germline V gene. The CDR3 totals 13 residues. Trimming cost V 1 base and J 10 bases, with 13 bases left between them. CDR3 nucleotides: TGTGCCAGCAGCTTAAATCAACAGTCTAGAGCTTTCTTT. This sequence encodes CASSLNQQSRAFF.

The rearrangement uses TRBV19 and TRBJ1-4; maybe TRBD1 (5 bases). The CDR3 sequence is 15 residues long. Germline V gene lookup returns CDR1 LNHDA and CDR2 SQIVND (reference sequence). Trimming left V 3 bases short and J 8 bases short, with 16 bases between. CDR3 residues: CASSIGKGAGEKLFF. Written as DNA, the CDR3 is TGTGCCAGTAGTATCGGAAAAGGGGCAGGGGAAAAACTGTTTTTT.

The chain joins TRBV4-3 to TRBJ2-1; D is ambiguous. V was clipped by 0 bases and J by 7 bases, with 13 bases between them. This CDR3 has 15 residues. CDR1 is LGHNA and CDR2 is YSLEER in the germline V gene. The DNA of the CDR3 is TGCGCCAGCAGCCAAGATAGGCCCTCGAGGAATGAGCAGTTCTTC. Translation gives CASSQDRPSRNEQFF.

V usage is TRBV5-1 and J usage is TRBJ2-3; TRBD2 might be the D (6 bases). Germline CDR1 SGHRS, CDR2 YFSETQ. V was pared by 2 bases and J by 0 bases, with 7 bases between. This CDR3 is 14 amino acids long. CDR3 sequence: CASSLSGSTDTQYF. Written as DNA, the CDR3 is TGCGCCAGCAGCTTAAGCGGGAGCACAGATACGCAGTATTTT. Supplemented by reference TRBV5-1 and TRBJ2-3, the full variable domain reads KAGVTQTPRYLIKTRGQQVTLSCSPISGHRSVSWYQQTPGQGLQFLFEYFSETQRNKGNFPGRFSGRQFSNSRSEMNVSTLELGDSALYLCASSLSGSTDTQYFGPGTRLTVL.

This clone was counted a single time. The V and J genes are TRBV28 and TRBJ1-1; 8 positions agree with TRBD1. Germline-derived CDR1 and CDR2 are MDHEN and SYDVKM. The V segment lost 8 bases and the J segment 0 bases; nucleotides outside the gene matches: 2. The CDR3 spans 13 residues. The CDR3 DNA reads as TGTGCCAGCTGGACAGGGTTGAACACTGAAGCTTTCTTT. It is translated as CASWTGLNTEAFF.

The chain links TRBV4-1 to TRBJ2-5; 14 bases align to TRBD2. This CDR3 region has 16 residues. CDR1 MGHRA and CDR2 YSYEKL come from the germline V gene. With V trimmed by 0 bases and J by 5 bases, 2 bases remained unmatched. The CDR3 DNA is TGCGCCAGCAGCCAAGAGACTAGCGGGAGGGGGGAGACCCAGTACTTC. Translating it yields CASSQETSGRGETQYF.

This chain joins TRBV29-1 and TRBJ1-1; weak D call: TRBD1 (5 bases). V lost 5 bases to trimming and J lost 3 bases, with 7 bases between them. The length of the CDR3 is 11 residues. Per the germline V gene, CDR1 is SQVTM and CDR2 is ANQGSEA. CDR3 sequence: CSVRQYTEAFF. In DNA, the CDR3 is TGCAGCGTTAGACAGTACACTGAAGCTTTCTTT.

This clone was seen once. The rearrangement uses TRBV14 and TRBJ2-2; D is tentatively TRBD1 or TRBD2 (5 bases each). Germline CDR1 and CDR2: SGHDN and FVKESK. The length of the CDR3 is 16 residues. Trimming cost V 4 bases and J 4 bases, with 16 bases left between them. CDR3 nucleotide sequence: TGTGCCAGCAGCCCCGGGGCGGCCCGAGCCACCGGGGAGCTGTTTTTT. It codes for CASSPGAARATGELFF.

Comment on this clone: No conserved phenylalanine or tryptophan is present at the end of the CDR3, so a read error is the likely explanation. The DNA is left out, because the CDR3 cannot be placed on it with certainty; the CDR3 is given as TCRdb lists it. The chain carries TRBV21-1 and TRBJ2-2. TRBV21-1 constitutes a pseudogene. The CDR3 spans 11 amino acids, including both terminal residues. CDR3 in amino acids: CASSKDGSSFL.

The chain couples TRBV18 to TRBJ1-1, with unresolved D. Trimming stripped 4 bases from V and 3 bases from J, with 9 bases between. The CDR3 has 13 amino acids. The germline V gene has CDR1 KGHSH and CDR2 LQKENI. The CDR3 loop reads CASSLGRDTEAFF. CDR3 DNA sequence: TGTGCCAGCTCACTCGGGCGGGACACTGAAGCTTTCTTT.

V and J are TRBV29-1 and TRBJ1-2; D possibly corresponds to TRBD1 (5 bases). Trimming took off 8 bases at V and 7 bases at J, with 23 bases between the two ends. The V gene's germline CDR1 is SQVTM and CDR2 ANQGSEA. The CDR3 runs to 14 residues. The CDR3 is CSSAGPTGTSGYTF. CDR3 sequence (DNA): TGCAGCTCCGCAGGTCCGACCGGGACCTCTGGCTACACCTTC.

The chain combines TRBV2 with TRBJ2-3; 10 positions match TRBD2. Germline V gives CDR1 SNHLY, CDR2 FYNNEI. The CDR3 is made up of 14 amino acids. The V gene end was trimmed by 6 bases and the J gene end by 8 bases; junction bases not matched to a gene: 8. The CDR3 protein is CASSLAGGTSTQYF. CDR3 DNA sequence: TGTGCCAGCAGCTTAGCGGGAGGCACTAGTACGCAGTATTTT. The entire variable domain, with the rest obtained from reference TRBV2 and TRBJ2-3, is as follows: EPEVTQTPSHQVTQMGQEVILRCVPISNHLYFYWYRQILGQKVEFLVSFYNNEISEKSEIFDDQFSVERPDGSNFTLKIRSTKLEDSAMYFCASSLAGGTSTQYFGPGTRLTVL.

The chain combines TRBV3-1 (or the pseudogene TRBV3-2) with TRBJ1-3; D possibly corresponds to TRBD1 (5 bases). The CDR3 is made up of 13 amino acids. The germline V gene encodes CDR1 LGHDT and CDR2 YNNKEL (reference sequence). Between the trimmed V and J ends, which lost 6 bases and 2 bases, there was a span of 8 bases. The CDR3: CASRGGAGNTIYF. CDR3 DNA sequence: TGTGCCAGCAGGGGAGGGGCTGGAAACACCATATATTTT.

This chain uses TRBV28 with TRBJ1-2; D may be TRBD1 (6 bases). The germline V and J ends were trimmed by 5 bases and 5 bases, with 12 bases remaining between them. The CDR3 is 13 residues long. Germline CDR1 and CDR2: MDHEN and SYDVKM. The CDR3 sequence is CASSELGAYGYTF. DNA for the CDR3: TGTGCCAGCAGTGAATTGGGGGCGTATGGCTACACCTTC.

This rearrangement joins TRBV30 to TRBJ1-5; tentatively, D is TRBD1 (5 bases). The CDR3 is 13 residues long. The V and J ends lost 3 bases and 5 bases respectively, with 11 bases between them. Germline lookup yields CDR1 GTSNPN and CDR2 SVGIG (reference sequence). The CDR3 DNA follows: TGTGCCTGGAGCCAGGGACGGGATCAGCCCCAGCATTTT. This gives the protein CAWSQGRDQPQHF. Based on the CDR3 plus reference TRBV30 and TRBJ1-5, the full variable domain is SQTIHQWPATLVQPVGSPLSLECTVEGTSNPNLYWYRQAAGRGLQLLFYSVGIGQISSEVPQNLSASRPQDRQFILSSKKLLLSDSGFYLCAWSQGRDQPQHFGDGTRLSIL.

Concerning this clone: Other DNA variants within this sample encode the same CDR3. The V and J genes are TRBV12-3 or TRBV12-4 and TRBJ1-1; D is undetermined. Trimming cost V 1 base and J 0 bases, with 3 bases left between them. The CDR3 sequence is 13 residues long. The CDR3 DNA reads as TGTGCCAGCAGTTTAGGAGTGAACACTGAAGCTTTCTTT. Its translation is CASSLGVNTEAFF.

The rearrangement links TRBV5-4 to TRBJ2-7; the match to TRBD2 covers 9 bases. V gave up 0 bases and J gave up 0 bases; unmatched junction bases: 7. Germline V gene lookup returns CDR1 SGHNT and CDR2 YYREEE (reference sequence). CDR3 length: 17 amino acids. The CDR3: CASSLGLTSGRSYEQYF. As DNA, the CDR3 is TGTGCCAGCAGCTTGGGTTTGACTAGCGGCCGCTCCTACGAGCAGTACTTC.

CDR3 sequence reads: CASRGDHPYNEQFF. The CDR3 DNA follows: TGTGCCAGCAGGGGGGACCACCCCTACAATGAGCAGTTCTTC. The chain has TRBV6-4 and TRBJ2-1; D could derive from TRBD1 or TRBD2 (5 bases each). CDR1 is MRHNA, CDR2 SNTAGT, per germline. Trimming took 6 bases from V and 2 from J, leaving 11 bases between them. The CDR3 consists of 14 residues.

This clone was detected a few times. The chain recombines TRBV20-1 with TRBJ2-3; 8 bases match TRBD2. V dropped 3 bases and J dropped 2; count of bases not matched to a gene: 7. Germline V gene sequence: CDR1 DFQATT, CDR2 SNEGSKA (reference sequence). The CDR3 contains 15 residues. CDR3 sequence reads: CSASPGGDSTDTQYF. In nucleotides, the CDR3 is TGCAGTGCTAGTCCGGGGGGGGACTCCACAGATACGCAGTATTTT.

J is TRBJ2-2 and V is TRBV5-1; D is perhaps TRBD1 or TRBD2 (5 bases each). This CDR3 region has 13 residues. CDR1 SGHRS and CDR2 YFSETQ come from the germline V gene. V dropped 5 bases and J dropped 7 bases, with 12 bases sitting between them. In nucleotides, the CDR3 is TGCGCCAGCAGGATGGGGGTTGACGGGGAGCTGTTTTTT. Protein: CASRMGVDGELFF.

The V call is TRBV30, the J call TRBJ2-2; TRBD2 matches at 13 bases. This CDR3 contains 17 residues. Germline CDR1 is GTSNPN and CDR2 is SVGIG (reference sequence). Trimming at V came to 6 bases and at J to 4 bases, leaving 11 bases not matched to a gene. The CDR3 nucleotides read TGTGCCTGCCGGGGAGGACTAGCGGGAGTAGGCACCGGGGAGCTGTTTTTT. Amino acids: CACRGGLAGVGTGELFF.

The chain is built from TRBV6-6 and TRBJ2-2; D not resolved. Germline V gives CDR1 MNHNY, CDR2 SVGAGI (reference sequence). The V and J ends lost 2 bases and 7 bases respectively, with 5 bases between them. This CDR3 comprises 12 residues. In nucleotides, the CDR3 is TGTGCCAGCAGTTACGAGGTCGGGGAGCTGTTTTTT. Translation gives CASSYEVGELFF.